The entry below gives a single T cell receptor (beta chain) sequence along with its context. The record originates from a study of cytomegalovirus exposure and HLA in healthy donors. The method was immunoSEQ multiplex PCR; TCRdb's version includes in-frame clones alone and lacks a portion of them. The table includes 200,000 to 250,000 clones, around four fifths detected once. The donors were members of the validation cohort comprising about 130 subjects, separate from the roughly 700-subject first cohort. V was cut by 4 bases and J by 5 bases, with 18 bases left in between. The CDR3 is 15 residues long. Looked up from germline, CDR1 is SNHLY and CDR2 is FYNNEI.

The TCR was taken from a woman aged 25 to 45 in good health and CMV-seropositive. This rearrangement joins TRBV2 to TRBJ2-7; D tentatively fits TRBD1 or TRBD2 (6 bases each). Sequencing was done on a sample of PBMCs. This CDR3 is CASSGGGTKLDEQYF. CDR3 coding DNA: TGTGCCAGCAGTGGAGGGGGGACAAAACTCGACGAGCAGTACTTC.